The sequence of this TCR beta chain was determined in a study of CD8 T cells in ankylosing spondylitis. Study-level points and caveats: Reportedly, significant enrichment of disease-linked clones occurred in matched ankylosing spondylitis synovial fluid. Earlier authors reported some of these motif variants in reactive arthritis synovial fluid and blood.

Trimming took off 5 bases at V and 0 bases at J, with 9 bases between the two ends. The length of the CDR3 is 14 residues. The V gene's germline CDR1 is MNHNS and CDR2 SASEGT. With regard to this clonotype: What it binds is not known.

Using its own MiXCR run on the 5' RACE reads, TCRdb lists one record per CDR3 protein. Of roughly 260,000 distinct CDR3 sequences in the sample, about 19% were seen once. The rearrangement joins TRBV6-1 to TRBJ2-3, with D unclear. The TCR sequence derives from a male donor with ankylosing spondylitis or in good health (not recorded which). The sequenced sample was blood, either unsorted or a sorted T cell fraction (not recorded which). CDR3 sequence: CASSTTSSTDTQYF. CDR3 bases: TGTGCCAGCAGTACGACAAGTAGCACAGATACGCAGTATTTT.